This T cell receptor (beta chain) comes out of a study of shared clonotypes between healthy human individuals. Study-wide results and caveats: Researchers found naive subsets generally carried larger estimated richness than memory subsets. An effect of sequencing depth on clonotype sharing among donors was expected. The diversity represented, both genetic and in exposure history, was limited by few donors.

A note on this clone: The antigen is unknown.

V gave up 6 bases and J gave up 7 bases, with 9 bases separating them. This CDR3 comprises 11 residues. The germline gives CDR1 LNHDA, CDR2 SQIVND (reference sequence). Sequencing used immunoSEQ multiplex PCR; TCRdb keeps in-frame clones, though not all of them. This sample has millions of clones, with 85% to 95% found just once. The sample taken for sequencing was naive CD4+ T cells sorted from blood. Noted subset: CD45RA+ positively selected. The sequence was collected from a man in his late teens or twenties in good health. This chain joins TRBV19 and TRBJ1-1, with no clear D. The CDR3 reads CASRVDGEAFF. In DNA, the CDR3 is TGTGCCAGTAGGGTAGACGGTGAAGCTTTCTTT.